This T cell receptor (beta chain) derives from a study of metastatic and nonmetastatic thyroid tumors (dated by TCRdb to the early 2020s). Looking at the study overall: Repertoires from peripheral blood and from tumor or nodule tissue samples of malignant and benign thyroid patients were compared. Overall results and qualifications from the work: In both blood and tumor samples, malignant tumors were reported to have significantly higher TCR beta diversity than benign nodules.

No treatment had been received by any patient before thyroid surgery. Patient clinical samples collected from the early 2010s to the late 2010s were retrospectively analysed using T-cell receptor beta sequencing. Preparation of the library involved PCR. Sequenced on an Illumina HiSeq 4000. The TCR beta-chain CDR3 region of each patient was profiled by high-throughput sequencing. As for the original processing: A classifier to discriminate distant-metastatic papillary thyroid cancer patients was built from CDR3 differences across clinicopathological groups. To measure repertoire diversity the researchers used the Shannon index, while the Morisita-Horn index served to gauge how similar the tumor and blood repertoires were. TCRdb redid the processing of the public reads, applying fastp at Q25 and MiXCR, and retained in-frame beta chains. The V and J calls were determined by TCRdb, not by the authors. The sample data list 35,000 to 50,000 clones, and around 2.9% of these were observed just once. The biggest ten clones account for around 9.9% of the sample.

This clone was detected many times. The target of this receptor is not known. No much larger clone is present one base from it, and per-base qualities are unavailable. Including the terminal cysteine and phenylalanine, the CDR3 comprises 15 residues. Only the CDR3 region is kept as DNA, spanning 45 bases read in frame from base 1. The trim is 7 bases for V and 0 bases for J, with a gap of 13 bases between the germline ends. For CDR1 and CDR2, the germline V gene lists MNHNS and SASEGT. The V and J genes are TRBV6-1 and TRBJ2-1, with the D gene uncertain. This TCR came from a female donor with papillary thyroid cancer or a benign thyroid nodule (not recorded which). Some clones in this sample may be carry-over from other donors' samples. Sequencing was carried out using blood. The encoded CDR3 is CASIPLLSSYNEQFF. The DNA reads as follows: TGTGCCAGCATTCCCCTCCTGAGCTCCTACAATGAGCAGTTCTTC.